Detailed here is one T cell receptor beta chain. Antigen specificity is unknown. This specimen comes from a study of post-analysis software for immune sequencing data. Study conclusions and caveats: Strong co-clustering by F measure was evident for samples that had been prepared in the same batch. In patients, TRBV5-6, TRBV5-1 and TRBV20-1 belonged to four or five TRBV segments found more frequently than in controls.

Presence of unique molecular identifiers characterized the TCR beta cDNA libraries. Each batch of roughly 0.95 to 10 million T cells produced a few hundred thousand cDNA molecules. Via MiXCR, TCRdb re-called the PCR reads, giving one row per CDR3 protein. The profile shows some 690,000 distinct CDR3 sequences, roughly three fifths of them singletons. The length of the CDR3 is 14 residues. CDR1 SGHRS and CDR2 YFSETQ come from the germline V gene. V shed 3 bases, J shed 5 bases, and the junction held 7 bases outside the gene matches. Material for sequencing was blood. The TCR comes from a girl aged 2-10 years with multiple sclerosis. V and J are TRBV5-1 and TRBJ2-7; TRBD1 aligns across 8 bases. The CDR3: CASSSGQEAHEQYF. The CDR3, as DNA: TGCGCCAGCAGCTCGGGACAGGAGGCCCACGAGCAGTACTTC. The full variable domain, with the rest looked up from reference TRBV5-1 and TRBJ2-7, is KAGVTQTPRYLIKTRGQQVTLSCSPISGHRSVSWYQQTPGQGLQFLFEYFSETQRNKGNFPGRFSGRQFSNSRSEMNVSTLELGDSALYLCASSSGQEAHEQYFGPGTRLTVT.